This T cell receptor (beta chain) was sequenced during a study of T cells in Graves' hyperthyroidism and ophthalmopathy. Study-wide findings and caveats: Among thyroid clonotypes expanded above 0.001, most also appeared in blood. Ophthalmopathy was model-predicted a median about 6.9 months pre-onset.

This clonotype has at least ten counts. Its target is unknown. Patients aged 18 to 65 had newly diagnosed hyperthyroidism of under 2 months' duration. Exclusions: uncontrolled infection, other autoimmune disease, pregnancy, lactation. RNA transcripts gave rise to amplified TCR beta CDR3 regions. TCR CDR3 regions were first amplified by RT-PCR with HTBI primers. TCRdb reprocessed the multiplex PCR reads via MiXCR and lists one record per CDR3 protein. The sample includes around 430,000 distinct CDR3 sequences, more than 12% of them seen just once. Germline CDR1 is MDHEN and CDR2 is SYDVKM. The CDR3 has 14 amino acids. The germline V and J ends were trimmed by 5 bases and 0 bases, with 10 bases remaining between them.

The sequenced material came from blood. The source of this sequence is a woman in her twenties or thirties with Graves' hyperthyroidism. The chain employs TRBV28 and TRBJ1-1; no clear D. The CDR3 nucleotides are TGTGCCAGCAGTCCCTTTGGCTTGAACACTGAAGCTTTCTTT. Protein: CASSPFGLNTEAFF.